This TCR beta chain was identified during a study of blood T cells in healthy people across ages (dated by TCRdb to about 2015). Describing the broader study: In model experiments, template switching captured about one uniquely barcoded TCR beta cDNA molecule for every two T cells. Age-related changes in TCR beta repertoire diversity were measured in the study by deep sequencing normalized with unique cDNA molecular identifiers. The donors were split into four age groups: young (average 16 years), middle-aged (roughly 42), aged (around 67) and long-lived (about 82). To avoid experimental bias, donors of different ages were spread randomly across the sequencing lanes. For two donors (one aged 18 to 29 and one aged 80 or older), the study analyzed two additional independent replicas of 1 million unique cDNA reads from the same blood draw.

The CDR3 measures 15 amino acids from cysteine to phenylalanine. Solely the CDR3 DNA is kept, with 45 bases framed from the first base. V is pruned by 8 bases and J by 5 bases, leaving 13 bases of the junction without a gene match. From the germline V gene, CDR1 is SGHTA and CDR2 is FQGNSA. In the case of this clonotype: Its antigen remains unidentified. Per-nucleotide qualities are absent, and no much larger clonotype sits a single base away.

The paper as a whole reports these results and caveats: Compared with the aged group, more naive CD4+ T cells, fewer expanded clones and increased TCR diversity were shown by the long-lived group, suggesting age selection. Estimates of total diversity based on one million sequenced T cells were regarded as lower bounds and as underestimates. Because profiling used bulk unsorted PBMCs, naive and antigen-experienced compartments could not be compared conclusively. The percentage of naive T cells measured by flow cytometry correlated strongly with observed TCR beta diversity. Because donor CMV infection status was unknown, age-related changes in expanded clonotypes were potentially confounded. As age increased, observed TCR beta diversity per million T cells dropped in a roughly linear way, and a significant reduction was already evident by age around 41.

The donors were 40 or so Caucasian individuals from Russia, aged about 6 to 100 years, who were systemically healthy. Each donor gave ten milliliters of peripheral blood, collected into EDTA-treated Vacutainer tubes. PBMCs were isolated by Ficoll-Paque density-gradient centrifugation, with at least 6 million obtained per sample. Trizol reagent was used to extract total RNA from PBMCs, with at least 5.5 micrograms per sample. For every donor, flow cytometry on a PBMC aliquot measured the percentage of naive CD45RAhigh/CD27high T cells. Libraries were built with 5' RACE. Sequencing used an Illumina HiSeq 2500. The second PCR ran for about 6 to 12 cycles and used a J-beta primer mix along with a sample-barcoded 5' primer. A unique molecular identifier was introduced onto each TCR beta cDNA molecule by a template-switch 5' adaptor carrying 12 random nucleotides. At least 2.5 million CDR3-containing paired-end reads were obtained from each sample. The Mint cDNA synthesis kit, primed by a TRBC-specific oligonucleotide, was used to synthesize first-strand cDNA from all RNA. Following uracil-DNA glycosylase treatment, a first 18-cycle PCR with universal primers M1SS and BC2_uni_R was performed on all cDNA. The source study handled its data this way. Normalization of each sample was performed by random selection of 1 million high-quality reads, each carrying a distinct molecular identifier. Instead of being binned into consensus sequences, reads with shared molecular identifiers were discarded. MiTCR, set to a Q25 quality threshold and the strictest error-elimination algorithm, was used for CDR3 identification, clonotype clustering and error correction. Lower-bound total TCR beta diversity was estimated with a nonparametric unseen species model using Euler transformation. TCRdb passed the public sequencing reads through fastp at Q25 and MiXCR, retaining productive beta sequences. Every entry covers one CDR3 protein and lists the most common genes and DNA from its rows. These V and J calls derive from TCRdb rather than the authors' analysis. This sample has about 640,000 distinct CDR3 sequences in its table, and 40% to 45% of those were observed once. The top ten hold 25% to 30% of the sample.

The chain is assembled from TRBV7-2 and TRBJ2-5, with 8 bases matching TRBD2. The specimen sequenced was blood. The sequence came from a man older than 75 in good health. The CDR3 region: CASLKRGGGVETQYF. The DNA sequence is as follows: TGTGCCAGCTTAAAACGGGGGGGCGGGGTGGAGACCCAGTACTTC.